This TCR beta chain was sequenced during a study of cytomegalovirus exposure and HLA in healthy donors. The study's findings and limits: Relative to equally common others, HLA-associated TCR beta chains showed greater clonal expansion in a later analysis. TCR beta sequences reportedly predicted most subjects' HLA-A and HLA-B alleles accurately. Confirmation was obtained in vitro that a few CMV-associated chains are specific for CMV antigens.

In regard to this clone: The antigen is undetermined.

Germline V lookup: CDR1 SGHTA, CDR2 FQGNSA. The length of the CDR3 is 13 residues. Between the trimmed V and J ends, which lost 5 bases and 6 bases, there was a span of 14 bases. Primers included in the PCR were 60 Vbeta and 13 Jbeta primers. The data were produced by immunoSEQ multiplex PCR, yet TCRdb's version contains in-frame clones alone and is incomplete. The sample holds around 75,000 clones. The receptor's source is a man aged 35 to 55 in good health and CMV-seronegative. Sequencing was performed on PBMCs. This rearrangement joins TRBV7-2 to TRBJ2-7; possibly TRBD2 for D (5 bases). The CDR3 DNA sequence: TGTGCCAGCAGCGTGGACTCCGCGACCGAGCAGTACTTC. This gives the protein CASSVDSATEQYF.